Below, one T cell receptor beta chain is given with its context. The sample's time point: pre-sensitization, week 0. As for treatment: therapeutic diphenylcyclopropenone sensitization with weekly scalp DPC. The sample comes from a study of human T cells and chemical hapten exposure. Trimming removed 0 bases from V and 5 bases from J; junction bases left unmatched: 5. CDR1 is DFQATT, CDR2 SNEGSKA, per germline (reference sequence). The CDR3 covers 16 residues. Via MiXCR, TCRdb re-called the RACE reads, giving one row per CDR3 protein. The table has about 260,000 distinct CDR3 sequences, over 8% seen once.

The sample in question was whole blood, obtained in connection with sensitization to the hapten diphenylcyclopropenone (DPC). The sequence was collected from a woman aged 40 to 50 with alopecia areata. Some clones in this sample may be carry-over from other donors' samples. V is TRBV20-1 and J is TRBJ1-6; 9 bases agree with TRBD1. In nucleotides, the CDR3 is TGCAGTGCTAGAGACCTACAGGGGGCTAATAATTCACCCCTCCACTTT. Amino acid sequence: CSARDLQGANNSPLHF.